Below, 22 T cell receptor beta chains from the same sample are listed, as sequenced in a study of cytomegalovirus exposure and HLA in healthy donors. The PCR ran on 60 Vbeta and 13 Jbeta primers. Repertoires were generated with immunoSEQ multiplex PCR, while TCRdb's copy carries only in-frame clones and drops some. Of around 110,000 clones listed, roughly 73% are singletons. The sample comprised PBMCs. The receptors originated from a man aged 25 to 40 in good health and CMV-seronegative.

The chain carries TRBV29-1 and TRBJ2-3; tentative D call: TRBD2 (7 bases). V lost 7 bases and J 1 base, leaving 15 bases between the germline ends. Germline-derived CDR1 and CDR2 are SQVTM and ANQGSEA. The CDR3 contains 14 residues. The DNA of the CDR3 is TGCAGCGGCGTGGGGCGGGGGCGCACAGATACGCAGTATTTT. Protein product: CSGVGRGRTDTQYF.

This chain joins TRBV7-9 and TRBJ1-5; 7 nucleotides align to TRBD1. CDR1 is SEHNR, CDR2 FQNEAQ, per germline (reference sequence). The CDR3 spans 14 residues. Unmatched junction bases numbered 8, after V lost 5 bases and J lost 7 bases. The CDR3 DNA is TGTGCCAGCAGCCAAACAGGGGCCGAGCAGCCCCAGCATTTT. Protein: CASSQTGAEQPQHF.

This clone was seen a few times. The rearrangement links TRBV6-6 to TRBJ2-7; no firm D call. Deletions cut 6 bases from V and 0 bases from J, with 9 bases between. There are 13 residues in the CDR3. The germline V gene encodes CDR1 MNHNY and CDR2 SVGAGI (reference sequence). The CDR3: CASSRGFSYEQYF. The CDR3 DNA reads as TGTGCCAGCAGCCGAGGCTTCTCCTACGAGCAGTACTTC.

This clone was found a few times. The V and J genes are TRBV27 and TRBJ2-1; a weak D match, TRBD1 (6 bases). Germline V CDR1 and CDR2: MNHEY, SMNVEV (reference sequence). The CDR3 totals 16 residues. Deletions cut 5 bases from V and 3 bases from J, with 17 bases between. This chain's CDR3 is CASSGVGRGYYNEQFF. CDR3 in DNA: TGTGCCAGCAGTGGTGTCGGCAGGGGCTACTACAATGAGCAGTTCTTC.

The chain uses TRBV18 and TRBJ2-7; tentatively, D is TRBD1 (5 bases). Trimming took 2 bases from V and 0 from J, leaving 11 bases between them. The germline gives CDR1 KGHSH, CDR2 LQKENI. The CDR3 loop spans 15 amino acids. The CDR3 region is CASSPNQGISYEQYF. The CDR3 DNA reads TGTGCCAGCTCACCAAACCAGGGAATCTCCTACGAGCAGTACTTC.

This chain links TRBV7-8 with TRBJ2-7; D possibly corresponds to TRBD1 (5 bases). Trimming removed 5 bases at V and 6 bases at J, with 20 bases between. CDR3 length equals 15 residues. CDR1 and CDR2 from the germline V gene are SGHVS and FQNEAQ. The CDR3 bases are TGTGCCAGCAGCCAGGCAGGCTGGGGCGCGCTCGAGCAGTACTTC. Translating it yields CASSQAGWGALEQYF. The entire variable domain, with the rest obtained from reference TRBV7-8 and TRBJ2-7, is as follows: GAGVSQSPRYKVAKRGQDVALRCDPISGHVSLFWYQQALGQGPEFLTYFQNEAQLDKSGLPSDRFFAERPEGSVSTLKIQRTQQEDSAVYLCASSQAGWGALEQYFGPGTRLTVT.

This sequence joins TRBV11-3 and TRBJ2-7, with TRBD1 matching 8 bases. Unmatched junction bases numbered 4, after V lost 1 base and J lost 2 bases. There are 15 residues in the CDR3. In germline, CDR1 is SGHNT, CDR2 YENEEA. The CDR3 coding sequence is TGTGCCAGCAGCTTAGGACAGGGGACCACCTACGAGCAGTACTTC. Translation gives CASSLGQGTTYEQYF. The variable domain in full, completed from reference TRBV11-3 and TRBJ2-7, reads EAGVVQSPRYKIIEKKQPVAFWCNPISGHNTLYWYLQNLGQGPELLIRYENEEAVDDSQLPKDRFSAERLKGVDSTLKIQPAELGDSAVYLCASSLGQGTTYEQYFGPGTRLTVT.

DNA for the CDR3: TGTGCCAGTTTGGGGGTAGCGGGAGTTATTAGCTCCTACAATGAGCAGTTCTTC. It encodes CASLGVAGVISSYNEQFF. The rearrangement links TRBV7-8 to TRBJ2-1, with 9 nucleotides matching TRBD2. Germline CDR1 and CDR2: SGHVS and FQNEAQ. With 9 bases clipped from V and 0 bases from J, the junction kept 15 bases outside the gene matches. CDR3 length equals 18 residues.

This clone came up a few times. V and J are TRBV7-3 and TRBJ2-7; 9 bases are a match to TRBD1. The junction had 4 bases not matched to a gene; V was cut back by 5 bases and J by 2 bases. This CDR3 contains 14 residues. Germline assignment: CDR1 SGHTA and CDR2 FQGTGA. CDR3 in amino acids: CASSPGTGTYEQYF. DNA of the CDR3: TGTGCCAGCAGCCCCGGGACAGGGACCTACGAGCAGTACTTC. The complete variable domain, with remaining parts taken from reference TRBV7-3 and TRBJ2-7, reads GAGVSQTPSNKVTEKGKYVELRCDPISGHTALYWYRQSLGQGPEFLIYFQGTGAADDSGLPNDRFFAVRPEGSVSTLKIQRTERGDSAVYLCASSPGTGTYEQYFGPGTRLTVT.

V gene TRBV28 combines with J gene TRBJ1-2; D is perhaps TRBD1 (6 bases). CDR1 is MDHEN, CDR2 SYDVKM, per germline. V lost 6 bases to trimming and J lost 1 base, with 15 bases between them. This CDR3 contains 15 residues. CDR3 amino acids: CASSTDQGINYGYTF. The CDR3, as DNA: TGTGCCAGCAGCACGGATCAGGGGATTAACTATGGCTACACCTTC.

J is TRBJ1-6 and V is TRBV11-2; D remains unclear. V was shortened by 5 bases and J by 4 bases, with 15 bases between the two germline ends. CDR3 length: 16 amino acids. Germline loops: CDR1 SGHAT, CDR2 FQNNGV. Here the CDR3 DNA reads TGTGCCAGCAGCACCGCGGCCTCTATTTATAATTCACCCCTCCACTTT. It translates to CASSTAASIYNSPLHF.

The rearrangement links TRBV28 to TRBJ2-1; TRBD1 matches 10 bases. CDR1 MDHEN and CDR2 SYDVKM come from the germline V gene. There are 15 residues in the CDR3. V was pared by 6 bases and J by 4 bases, with 6 bases of the junction left unmatched. CDR3 protein: CASRSGQGYYNEQFF. CDR3 nucleotides: TGTGCCAGCAGGTCGGGACAGGGGTATTACAATGAGCAGTTCTTC. The complete variable domain, with remaining parts taken from reference TRBV28 and TRBJ2-1, reads DVKVTQSSRYLVKRTGEKVFLECVQDMDHENMFWYRQDPGLGLRLIYFSYDVKMKEKGDIPEGYSVSREKKERFSLILESASTNQTSMYLCASRSGQGYYNEQFFGPGTRLTVL.

CDR3 DNA: TGTGCCAGCAGTGCCCCCGGGACAGCAAATGAAAAACTGTTTTTT. It yields the protein CASSAPGTANEKLFF. The V gene is TRBV28, the J gene TRBJ1-4, with 7 positions matching TRBD1. This CDR3 is built from 15 residues. V shed 5 bases and J 5 bases; nucleotides not matched to a gene: 8. Per the germline V gene, CDR1 is MDHEN and CDR2 is SYDVKM.

The chain is built from TRBV7-3 and TRBJ1-1; D possibly corresponds to TRBD1 (6 bases). The V and J ends lost 7 bases and 5 bases respectively, with 17 bases between them. Germline assignment: CDR1 SGHTA and CDR2 FQGTGA. CDR3 length: 14 amino acids. Written as DNA, the CDR3 is TGTGCCAGCAAGCGGAACAGGGAATCGACTGAAGCTTTCTTT. Its translation: CASKRNRESTEAFF.

The chain combines TRBV11-2 with TRBJ1-6; D ambiguous. From germline, CDR1 is SGHAT and CDR2 FQNNGV. V lost 4 bases to trimming and J lost 2 bases, with 9 bases between them. The CDR3 runs 15 residues. CDR3 sequence: CASSWEKTYNSPLHF. As DNA, the CDR3 is TGTGCCAGCAGCTGGGAGAAAACCTATAATTCACCCCTCCACTTT.

The V call is TRBV2, the J call TRBJ2-5; 7 nucleotides agree with TRBD2. The ends lost 7 bases at V and 2 bases at J; junction bases unmatched: 4. From germline, CDR1 is SNHLY and CDR2 FYNNEI. The CDR3 extends over 13 amino acids. The CDR3 DNA is TGTGCCAGCACGGCTAGCGGACAAGAGACCCAGTACTTC. Translating gives CASTASGQETQYF.

The rearrangement uses TRBV9 and TRBJ2-5; 12 nucleotides match TRBD2. Germline CDR1 is SGDLS and CDR2 is YYNGEE. The V segment lost 4 bases and the J segment 1 base; nucleotides outside the gene matches: 2. The CDR3 loop spans 15 amino acids. CDR3 protein: CASSKTSGSQETQYF. CDR3 DNA sequence: TGTGCCAGCAGCAAGACTAGCGGGAGCCAAGAGACCCAGTACTTC.

The chain joins TRBV10-3 to TRBJ2-1, with 12 bases that match TRBD1. The CDR3 runs to 16 residues. The trim removed 6 bases at V and 9 bases at J, leaving 12 bases unmatched. Germline V CDR1 and CDR2: ENHRY, SYGVKD. CDR3 DNA: TGTGCCATCAGCCGAGCCCGGGACAGGGGGCAGGGTGAGCAGTTCTTC. Translating it yields CAISRARDRGQGEQFF.

The rearrangement uses TRBV6-6 and TRBJ2-3; TRBD2 matches at 9 bases. With 6 bases clipped from V and 2 bases from J, the junction kept 9 bases outside the gene matches. CDR1 is MNHNY, CDR2 SVGAGI, per germline (reference sequence). CDR3 size: 16 residues. The CDR3 reads CASRTTERGATDTQYF. The CDR3 nucleotides read TGTGCCAGCAGGACAACTGAGCGGGGGGCCACAGATACGCAGTATTTT.

V usage is TRBV5-1 and J usage is TRBJ2-7; perhaps TRBD2 as D (6 bases). Germline V gene lookup returns CDR1 SGHRS and CDR2 YFSETQ. The V and J ends lost 5 bases and 2 bases respectively, with 17 bases between them. CDR3 length equals 15 residues. In DNA form, the CDR3 reads TGCGCCAGCAGGGCCGGGGACTCAATCGCCTACGAGCAGTACTTC. The encoded protein is CASRAGDSIAYEQYF.

This clone was observed a handful of times. This chain uses TRBV19 with TRBJ1-4; no clear D gene. V was shortened by 10 bases and J by 4 bases, with 13 bases between the two germline ends. Germline V gives CDR1 LNHDA, CDR2 SQIVND (reference sequence). The CDR3 consists of 13 residues. CDR3 residues: CATLERFNEKLFF. The CDR3 coding sequence is TGTGCCACCCTAGAAAGATTTAATGAAAAACTGTTTTTT.

This clone was seen more than once but under ten times. J is TRBJ1-6 and V is TRBV5-1, with a possible D match to TRBD1 (6 bases). The CDR3 is 15 amino acids. The V and J ends lost 4 bases and 10 bases respectively, with 18 bases between them. CDR1 and CDR2 (germline): SGHRS, YFSETQ. CDR3 in amino acids: CASSGDPGADSPLHF. The CDR3 DNA is TGCGCCAGCAGCGGCGACCCAGGGGCAGACTCACCCCTCCACTTT. Full variable domain (rest looked up from reference TRBV5-1 and TRBJ1-6): KAGVTQTPRYLIKTRGQQVTLSCSPISGHRSVSWYQQTPGQGLQFLFEYFSETQRNKGNFPGRFSGRQFSNSRSEMNVSTLELGDSALYLCASSGDPGADSPLHFGNGTRLTVT.